This T cell receptor (beta chain) derives from a study of blood T cells in healthy people across ages (dated by TCRdb to the mid-2010s). With regard to the full study: In model experiments, template switching captured about one uniquely barcoded TCR beta cDNA molecule for every two T cells. Donors of different ages were randomly distributed across sequencing lanes to avoid experimental bias. The donors were split into four age groups: young (average approximately 16 years), middle-aged (nearly 40), aged (62) and long-lived (about 82). Using the same blood draw, the study looked at two additional independent replicas of 1 million unique cDNA reads for two donors, one aged 18 to 29 and the other aged 80 or older. The study measured age-related changes in TCR beta repertoire diversity using deep sequencing normalized with unique cDNA molecular identifiers. General conclusions and limits of the study: Since profiling was done on bulk unsorted PBMCs, naive and antigen-experienced compartments could not be conclusively compared. Estimates of total diversity from one million sequenced T cells were regarded as lower bounds and underestimates. Donor CMV infection status was unknown, potentially confounding age-related changes in expanded clonotypes. Observed TCR beta diversity per million T cells fell roughly linearly with age, and a significant reduction was already apparent by age roughly 40. The long-lived group showed more naive CD4+ T cells, fewer expanded clones and increased TCR diversity than the aged group, suggesting age selection. There was a strong correlation between observed TCR beta diversity and the percentage of naive T cells measured by flow cytometry.

V loses 8 bases of germline sequence and J loses 6 bases, and the interval between the two ends is 8 bases. In the germline V gene (reference sequence), CDR1 corresponds to MNHNY and CDR2 to SVGAGI. The CDR3 runs 11 amino acids, cysteine and phenylalanine included. Only the CDR3 portion is preserved as DNA: 33 bases, with reading frame beginning at the first base. The library was generated by 5' RACE. The instrument was an Illumina HiSeq 2500. The second PCR ran for roughly 7 to 12 cycles and used a J-beta primer mix along with a sample-barcoded 5' primer. A unique molecular identifier was introduced onto each TCR beta cDNA molecule by a template-switch 5' adaptor carrying 12 random nucleotides. Each sample yielded at least 3 million CDR3-containing paired-end reads. All of the RNA was converted into first-strand cDNA using the Mint cDNA synthesis kit, with a TRBC-specific oligonucleotide serving as the primer. Following uracil-DNA glycosylase treatment, a first 18-cycle PCR with universal primers M1SS and BC2_uni_R was performed on all cDNA. Processing in the source paper ran as follows. Normalization of each sample was performed by random selection of 1 million high-quality reads, each carrying a distinct molecular identifier. Instead of being binned into consensus sequences, reads with shared molecular identifiers were discarded. MiTCR, set to a Q25 quality threshold and the strictest error-elimination algorithm, was used for CDR3 identification, clonotype clustering and error correction. A nonparametric unseen species model with Euler transformation was used to estimate a lower bound on total TCR beta diversity. TCRdb reprocessed the public reads (quality trimming at Q25 with fastp, clone calling with MiXCR) and kept in-frame beta chains. Here each entry gathers all rows of one CDR3 protein and keeps the most common genes and DNA. Clone size and V and J calls follow TCRdb, not the original study. The sample profile shows about 900,000 distinct CDR3 sequences; 55% to 65% of them were found once. The ten biggest clones cover about 30% of the sample.

A single count supports this clonotype. Its antigen remains undetermined. No base quality values were provided; no much bigger clone lies one nucleotide off. The approximately 40 donors, aged 6 to 90 years, were systemically healthy Caucasian individuals from Russia. About 10 milliliters of peripheral blood were collected from each donor into EDTA-treated Vacutainer tubes. PBMCs were isolated by Ficoll-Paque density-gradient centrifugation, with at least 6 million obtained per sample. Total RNA was extracted from PBMCs with Trizol reagent, with at least 5 micrograms obtained per sample. For every donor, flow cytometry on a PBMC aliquot measured the percentage of naive CD45RAhigh/CD27high T cells.

The TCR was taken from a man under 40 in good health. Sequencing input: blood. The rearranged segments are TRBV6-6 and TRBJ2-1; there is no confident call for the D gene. The DNA reads TGTGCCAGCGGGTTTGTCAATGAGCAGTTCTTC. This is translated as CASGFVNEQFF.